This T cell receptor beta chain emerged from a study of cytomegalovirus exposure and HLA in healthy donors. Study-wide context: When 398 donors were genotyped, just over 80% of them were found to fall in the Caucasian-associated ancestry cluster. General study findings and limits: It was reported in a later analysis that an Asian-associated ancestry cluster showed fewer N-insertions than the 666-donor mean. Some public TCRs appeared in many individuals, while most sequences were rare. The authors assumed roughly uniform sequencing depth across donors for presence/absence analyses.

The V gene end was trimmed by 5 bases and the J gene end by 1 base; junction bases not matched to a gene: 11. The CDR3 is 16 amino acids. Germline values: CDR1 SGHNT, CDR2 YYREEE (reference sequence). As regards this clone: Its antigen is not known.

The study ran its PCR with 60 Vbeta and 13 Jbeta primers. TCRdb's copy holds only in-frame clones and misses some; the assay was immunoSEQ multiplex PCR. The table records roughly 100,000 clones, around three quarters of them present only once. Specimen: PBMCs. The rearrangement links TRBV5-4 to TRBJ1-1; 7 bases fit TRBD1. The source is a boy between 10 and 17 years old in good health and CMV-seronegative. CDR3 sequence: CASSPRDRRANTEAFF. Written as DNA, the CDR3 is TGTGCCAGCAGTCCCCGGGACAGAAGAGCGAACACTGAAGCTTTCTTT.